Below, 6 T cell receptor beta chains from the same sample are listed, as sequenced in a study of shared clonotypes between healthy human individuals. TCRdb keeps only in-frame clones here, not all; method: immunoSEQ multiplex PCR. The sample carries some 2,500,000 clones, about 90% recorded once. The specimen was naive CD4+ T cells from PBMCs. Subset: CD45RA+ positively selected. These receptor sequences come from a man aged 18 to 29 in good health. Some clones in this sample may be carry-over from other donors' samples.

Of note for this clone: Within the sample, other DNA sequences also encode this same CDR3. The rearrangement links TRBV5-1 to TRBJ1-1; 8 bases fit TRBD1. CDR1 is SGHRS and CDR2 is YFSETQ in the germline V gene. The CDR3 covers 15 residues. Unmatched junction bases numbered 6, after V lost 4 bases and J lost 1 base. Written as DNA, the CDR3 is TGCGCCAGCAGCCTGAGGGGACAGGAGAACACTGAAGCTTTCTTT. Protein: CASSLRGQENTEAFF.

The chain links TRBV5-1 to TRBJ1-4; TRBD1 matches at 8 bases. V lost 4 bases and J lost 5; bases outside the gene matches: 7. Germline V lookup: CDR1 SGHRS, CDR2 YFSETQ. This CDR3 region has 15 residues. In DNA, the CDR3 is TGCGCCAGCAGCGACCCGGGACAGGCGAATGAAAAACTGTTTTTT. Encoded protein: CASSDPGQANEKLFF.

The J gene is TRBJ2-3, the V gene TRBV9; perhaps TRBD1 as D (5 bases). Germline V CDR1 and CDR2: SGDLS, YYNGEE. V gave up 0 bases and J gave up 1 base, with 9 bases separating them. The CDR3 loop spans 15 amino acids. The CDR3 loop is CASSVAQGRTDTQYF. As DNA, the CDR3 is TGTGCCAGCAGCGTAGCTCAGGGCCGCACAGATACGCAGTATTTT.

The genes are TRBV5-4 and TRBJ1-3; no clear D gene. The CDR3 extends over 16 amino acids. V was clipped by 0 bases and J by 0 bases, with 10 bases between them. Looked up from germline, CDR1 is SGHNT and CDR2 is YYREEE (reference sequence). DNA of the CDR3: TGTGCCAGCAGCTTGGAACCCCGAGGCTCTGGAAACACCATATATTTT. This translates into CASSLEPRGSGNTIYF.

The CDR3 sequence is CASSPRGATTTETQYF. DNA of the CDR3: TGTGCCAGCAGCCCCCGAGGTGCGACGACCACGGAGACCCAGTACTTC. The J gene is TRBJ2-5, the V gene TRBV7-8; D gene ambiguous. Germline V gene data show CDR1 as SGHVS and CDR2 as FQNEAQ. V was pared by 5 bases and J by 5 bases, with 21 bases between. The CDR3 runs 16 residues.

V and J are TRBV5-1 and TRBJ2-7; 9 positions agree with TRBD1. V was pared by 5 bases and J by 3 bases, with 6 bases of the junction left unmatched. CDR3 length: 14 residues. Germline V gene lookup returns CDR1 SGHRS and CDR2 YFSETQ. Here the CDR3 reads CASRPPGQGYEQYF. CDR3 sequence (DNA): TGCGCCAGCAGACCGCCGGGACAGGGCTACGAGCAGTACTTC.